These 20 T cell receptor beta chains were sequenced from one sample in a study of identifying expanded T cells in peripheral blood. Generated by immunoSEQ multiplex PCR, the TCRdb table keeps only in-frame clones and is missing some. This sample carries under 150,000 clones, 70% to 90% of them seen once, and the ten largest clones take around 8.4%. Specimen: blood. The receptor source for this set is a person aged 18-70 years in good health.

The gene calls are TRBV7-2 and TRBJ2-5; TRBD2 matches 9 bases. Germline-derived CDR1 and CDR2 are SGHTA and FQGNSA. V gave up 7 bases and J gave up 2 bases; unmatched junction bases: 11. The length of the CDR3 is 16 residues. This CDR3 reads CASISLTSGLQETQYF. The CDR3 coding sequence is TGTGCCAGCATCAGTCTGACTAGCGGACTTCAAGAGACCCAGTACTTC.

This chain uses TRBV7-2 with TRBJ2-5; D ambiguous. The CDR3 length is 14 residues. V was pared by 1 base and J by 5 bases, with 11 bases between. Germline CDR1 SGHTA, CDR2 FQGNSA. CDR3 in DNA: TGTGCCAGCAGCTTAGGGCCTAGGGTGGAGACCCAGTACTTC. It specifies CASSLGPRVETQYF.

The CDR3 region has the DNA TGTGCCAGCAGCCTATTACTAGCGGGAGGGTGGAATGAGCAGTTCTTC. Translated: CASSLLLAGGWNEQFF. The chain employs TRBV7-3 and TRBJ2-1, with 13 bases aligning to TRBD2. After removal of 5 bases from V and 7 bases from J, the junction contained 8 bases not matched to a gene. From germline, CDR1 is SGHTA and CDR2 FQGTGA. The CDR3 length is 16 residues. Full variable domain (remainder filled in from reference TRBV7-3 and TRBJ2-1): GAGVSQTPSNKVTEKGKYVELRCDPISGHTALYWYRQSLGQGPEFLIYFQGTGAADDSGLPNDRFFAVRPEGSVSTLKIQRTERGDSAVYLCASSLLLAGGWNEQFFGPGTRLTVL.

This sequence joins TRBV19 and TRBJ1-4; D unclear. This CDR3 region has 15 residues. Germline lookup yields CDR1 LNHDA and CDR2 SQIVND (reference sequence). V lost 5 bases and J lost 0, with 10 bases in between. CDR3 sequence: CASSVGYATNEKLFF. The CDR3, as DNA: TGTGCCAGTAGTGTCGGTTATGCAACTAATGAAAAACTGTTTTTT. Complete variable domain (other parts from reference TRBV19 and TRBJ1-4): DGGITQSPKYLFRKEGQNVTLSCEQNLNHDAMYWYRQDPGQGLRLIYYSQIVNDFQKGDIAEGYSVSREKKESFPLTVTSAQKNPTAFYLCASSVGYATNEKLFFGSGTQLSVL.

The chain joins TRBV5-6 to TRBJ2-7; D call uncertain. CDR3 length: 14 residues. The germline gives CDR1 SGHDT, CDR2 YYEEEE. V was clipped by 2 bases and J by 5 bases, with 14 bases between them. The CDR3 DNA sequence: TGTGCCAGCAGCTTAGGCCCGGGCCTCAACGAGCAGTACTTC. Translation gives CASSLGPGLNEQYF.

This clone was observed at least ten times. V usage is TRBV14 and J usage is TRBJ2-1, with D tentatively TRBD1 (6 bases). Trimming took off 7 bases at V and 7 bases at J, with 17 bases between the two ends. Germline CDR1 is SGHDN and CDR2 is FVKESK. CDR3 length: 14 residues. The CDR3 spells CASTPPGTKNEQFF. The CDR3 nucleotides read TGTGCCAGCACCCCTCCCGGGACAAAGAATGAGCAGTTCTTC.

This clone was found a few times. This chain joins TRBV29-1 and TRBJ2-1; D remains unclear. This CDR3 has 13 amino acids. CDR1 and CDR2 (germline): SQVTM, ANQGSEA. Trimming left V 3 bases short and J 0 bases short, with 6 bases between. The CDR3 reads CSVDWGSYNEQFF. DNA for the CDR3: TGCAGCGTTGACTGGGGCTCCTACAATGAGCAGTTCTTC.

The CDR3: CASSLGPRGVDEQFF. For the CDR3, the DNA is TGCGCCAGCAGCTTAGGGCCTCGGGGCGTAGATGAGCAGTTCTTC. The chain uses TRBV5-1 and TRBJ2-1; perhaps D is TRBD1 or TRBD2 (5 bases each). Germline V CDR1 and CDR2: SGHRS, YFSETQ. This CDR3 contains 15 residues. V shed 2 bases and J shed 8 bases, with 17 bases lying between them.

The V call is TRBV30, the J call TRBJ2-3; 14 bases align to TRBD2. This CDR3 region has 16 residues. The junction had 8 bases not matched to a gene; V was cut back by 5 bases and J by 4 bases. Looked up from germline, CDR1 is GTSNPN and CDR2 is SVGIG (reference sequence). In DNA form, the CDR3 reads TGTGCCTGGTCTGCCGGGACTAGCGGGGGAGCAGATACGCAGTATTTT. Translated, it gives CAWSAGTSGGADTQYF. The complete variable domain, with remaining parts taken from reference TRBV30 and TRBJ2-3, reads SQTIHQWPATLVQPVGSPLSLECTVEGTSNPNLYWYRQAAGRGLQLLFYSVGIGQISSEVPQNLSASRPQDRQFILSSKKLLLSDSGFYLCAWSAGTSGGADTQYFGPGTRLTVL.

The rearrangement links TRBV29-1 to TRBJ1-2; D might be TRBD1 (5 bases). The CDR3 covers 15 residues. Germline V gene data show CDR1 as SQVTM and CDR2 as ANQGSEA. V lost 6 bases and J 7 bases, leaving 24 bases between the germline ends. In DNA form, the CDR3 reads TGCAGCGTCGAGAGGGACCGAACATTCGATAGTGGCTACACCTTC. Residues: CSVERDRTFDSGYTF.

V and J are TRBV6-5 and TRBJ2-3; no firm D call. The CDR3 length is 15 residues. V lost 3 bases and J 1 base, leaving 11 bases between the germline ends. Per germline, CDR1 MNHEY and CDR2 SVGAGI. CDR3 DNA: TGTGCCAGCAGTTATTTAAGCGTCGGCACAGATACGCAGTATTTT. Translation gives CASSYLSVGTDTQYF.

The V gene is TRBV18, the J gene TRBJ1-4; D gene uncertain. CDR1 and CDR2 from the germline V gene are KGHSH and LQKENI. V was clipped by 4 bases and J by 3 bases, with 6 bases between them. This CDR3 region has 13 residues. In DNA form, the CDR3 reads TGTGCCAGCTCACGGGCGGCTAATGAAAAACTGTTTTTT. Residues: CASSRAANEKLFF.

This clone has only one observation. The V call is TRBV29-1, the J call TRBJ2-7; maybe TRBD2 (5 bases). The V gene's germline CDR1 is SQVTM and CDR2 ANQGSEA. The CDR3 spans 11 residues. With 4 bases removed from V and 7 bases from J, the gap between germline ends came to 11 bases. The CDR3 here is CSVAGSGEQYF. CDR3 coding DNA: TGCAGCGTTGCAGGCTCGGGGGAGCAGTACTTC.

The rearrangement joins TRBV5-4 to TRBJ2-7; D perhaps matches TRBD1 (6 bases). V was cut by 4 bases and J by 3 bases, with 11 bases left in between. CDR1 SGHNT and CDR2 YYREEE come from the germline V gene (reference sequence). The CDR3 runs 13 residues. The CDR3 region has the DNA TGTGCCAGCAGCCCAGGACAGCTCTACGAGCAGTACTTC. This encodes CASSPGQLYEQYF. Together with reference TRBV5-4 and TRBJ2-7, the CDR3 gives the full variable domain: ETGVTQSPTHLIKTRGQQVTLRCSSQSGHNTVSWYQQALGQGPQFIFQYYREEENGRGNFPPRFSGLQFPNYSSELNVNALELDDSALYLCASSPGQLYEQYFGPGTRLTVT.

The chain uses TRBV6-6 and TRBJ2-7; 9 bases match TRBD1. There are 14 residues in the CDR3. V dropped 7 bases and J dropped 6; count of bases not matched to a gene: 10. Germline CDR1 is MNHNY and CDR2 is SVGAGI (reference sequence). CDR3 amino acids: CASTEPGQGPEQYF. The CDR3 region has the DNA TGTGCCAGCACCGAACCGGGACAGGGCCCCGAGCAGTACTTC.

The V and J genes are TRBV28 and TRBJ1-4; D remains ambiguous. The V end was cut by 1 base, the J end by 8 bases, with 14 bases between. Germline V gene data show CDR1 as MDHEN and CDR2 as SYDVKM. The CDR3 runs to 15 residues. CDR3 protein: CASSLSWQAGEKLFF. The CDR3 DNA follows: TGTGCCAGCAGTTTATCTTGGCAGGCGGGGGAAAAACTGTTTTTT.

This clone was counted a single time. J is TRBJ2-7 and V is TRBV20-1; no clear D gene. This CDR3 has 11 amino acids. Germline CDR1 and CDR2: DFQATT and SNEGSKA (reference sequence). With 6 bases removed from V and 4 bases from J, the gap between germline ends came to 10 bases. The DNA of the CDR3 is TGCAGTGCCTCCCTCCGGTACGAGCAGTACTTC. Translation gives CSASLRYEQYF.

The V call is TRBV7-9, the J call TRBJ2-1, with 8 bases identical to TRBD2. Trimming took 5 bases from V and 4 from J; bases not matched to a gene: 7. The germline V gene has CDR1 SEHNR and CDR2 FQNEAQ (reference sequence). CDR3 length equals 15 residues. The CDR3 is CASSLRTSGYNEQFF. CDR3 nucleotides: TGTGCCAGCAGCCTACGCACTAGCGGATACAATGAGCAGTTCTTC.

This chain joins TRBV19 and TRBJ1-5, with a possible D match to TRBD1 (5 bases). This CDR3 is 16 amino acids long. V shed 1 base and J shed 1 base, with 11 bases lying between them. Germline V gives CDR1 LNHDA, CDR2 SQIVND (reference sequence). This CDR3 reads CASSIAGRGSNQPQHF. For the CDR3, the DNA is TGTGCCAGTAGTATAGCTGGACGGGGGAGCAATCAGCCCCAGCATTTT.

The chain couples TRBV27 to TRBJ1-1; perhaps TRBD1 as D (6 bases). The V end lost 1 base, the J end lost 7 bases, and 28 bases lay between the germline ends. The V gene's germline CDR1 is MNHEY and CDR2 SMNVEV (reference sequence). This CDR3 is built from 19 residues. This CDR3 reads CASSLWVRPAPRQVNEAFF. CDR3 coding DNA: TGTGCCAGCAGTTTATGGGTTAGGCCTGCTCCTCGACAGGTTAATGAAGCTTTCTTT.